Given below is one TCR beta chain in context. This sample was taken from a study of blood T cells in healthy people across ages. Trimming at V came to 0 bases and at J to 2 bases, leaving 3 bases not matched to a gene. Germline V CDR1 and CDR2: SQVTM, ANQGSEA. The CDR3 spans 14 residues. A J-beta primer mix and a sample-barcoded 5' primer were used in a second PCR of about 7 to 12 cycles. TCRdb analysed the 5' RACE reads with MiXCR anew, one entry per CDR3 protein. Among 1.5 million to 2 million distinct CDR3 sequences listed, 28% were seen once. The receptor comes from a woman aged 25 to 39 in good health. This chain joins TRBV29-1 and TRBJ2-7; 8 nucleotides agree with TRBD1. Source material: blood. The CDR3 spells CSVEEGDRPYEQYF. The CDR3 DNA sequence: TGCAGCGTTGAAGAGGGGGACAGGCCCTACGAGCAGTACTTC.